This is a list of T cell receptor beta chains from one sample in a study of cytomegalovirus exposure and HLA in healthy donors. Sequencing was performed with immunoSEQ multiplex PCR; in TCRdb, only in-frame clones are kept and a portion is missing. This sample's table has over 65,000 clones. Sample: PBMCs. The source is a woman in her 30s in good health and CMV-seronegative. Each CDR3 is given with its conserved first and last residue. A D gene is named only where the DNA matches it firmly.

v_call	d_call	j_call	cdr3_nt	cdr3_aa
TRBV7-9	TRBD1	TRBJ1-2	TGTGCCAGCAGCTTAGCGGGACAGGGAAAGTTGAGCTACACCTTC	CASSLAGQGKLSYTF
TRBV6-5	-	TRBJ2-5	TGTGCCAGCAGTTCCCCGGGAGTTGGGACCCAGTACTTC	CASSSPGVGTQYF
TRBV28	TRBD1	TRBJ2-6	TGTGCCAGCAGTTCGGGACAGGGGGCTTCTGGGGCCAACGTCCTGACTTTC	CASSSGQGASGANVLTF
TRBV4-2	-	TRBJ2-1	TGTGCCAGCAGCCAACGATCTATCAGCGGGGCGAACAGGGATGAGCAGTTCTTC	CASSQRSISGANRDEQFF
TRBV7-9	TRBD1	TRBJ1-1	TGTGCCAGCAGTTATTCCAAGGGTCAGGGGGGAACTGAAGCTTTCTTT	CASSYSKGQGGTEAFF
TRBV7-9	-	TRBJ1-2	TGTGCCAGCAGCTTAGGCGGAAGTAGGGGGTATGGCTACACCTTC	CASSLGGSRGYGYTF
TRBV5-1	-	TRBJ1-1	TGCGCCAGCAGCTTTACGAGGCAGGAACCAATAGCGTTT	CASSFTRQEPIAF
TRBV6-1	TRBD2	TRBJ2-3	TGTGCCAGCCGGGGAGGGGGCACAGATACGCAGTATTTT	CASRGGGTDTQYF
TRBV28	-	TRBJ1-1	TGTGCCAGCAGTTTAGGCCTGAACACTGAAGCTTTCTTT	CASSLGLNTEAFF
TRBV6-6	-	TRBJ1-5	TGTGCCAGCGGGCAGGGGAGTCAGCCCCAGCATTTT	CASGQGSQPQHF
TRBV15	TRBD2	TRBJ2-7	TGTGCCACCAGCAGAGAGAGGGGAGGGGAGTACGAGCAGTACTTC	CATSRERGGEYEQYF
TRBV7-9	TRBD2	TRBJ2-2	TGTGCCAGCAGCGGAACACTAGCGGAGGGCACCGGGGAGCTGTTTTTT	CASSGTLAEGTGELFF
TRBV28	-	TRBJ2-7	TGTGCCAGCAGTGTTAGAGTCCGGGCCTACGAGCAGTACTTC	CASSVRVRAYEQYF
TRBV30	-	TRBJ2-3	TGTGCCTGGAGTTGGGGGGGGGCCACAGATACGCAGTATTTT	CAWSWGGATDTQYF
TRBV6-5	-	TRBJ2-5	TGTGCCAGCAGTTACTCCCTCGGGGGGCCTGGAGAGACCCAGTACTTC	CASSYSLGGPGETQYF
TRBV4-1	TRBD1	TRBJ2-7	TGCGCCAGCAGCCGACGACAGGGCCACGAGCAGTACTTC	CASSRRQGHEQYF
TRBV6-6	-	TRBJ1-5	TGTGCCAGCAGTTACCAGACAGAGTATAGCAATCAGCCCCAGCATTTT	CASSYQTEYSNQPQHF
TRBV30	-	TRBJ1-4	TGTGCCTGGAGTAGTGTCGCAGGTGAAAAACTGTTTTTT	CAWSSVAGEKLFF
TRBV5-1	TRBD2	TRBJ2-1	TGCGCCAGCAGCAAGGTAGCGGGATACAATGAGCAGTTCTTC	CASSKVAGYNEQFF
TRBV5-6	TRBD1	TRBJ2-7	TGTGCCAGCACCGAAGGGACAGGGGGCATCTACGAGCAGTACTTC	CASTEGTGGIYEQYF
TRBV30	TRBD2	TRBJ2-1	TGTGCCTGGGGAGCGGGGCGGAGATACAATGAGCAGTTCTTC	CAWGAGRRYNEQFF
TRBV30	-	TRBJ1-2	TGTGCCTGGAGTTCAGGGGCCCCTAAAACCGGTGGCTACACCTTC	CAWSSGAPKTGGYTF
TRBV7-9	TRBD1	TRBJ1-6	TGTGCCAGCAGCGCCCGGGACAGAGATTCACCCCTCCACTTT	CASSARDRDSPLHF
TRBV5-6	-	TRBJ2-7	TGTGCCAGCAGCTTGACGGGCGGGCCAGGCGAGCAGTACTTC	CASSLTGGPGEQYF
TRBV30	TRBD2	TRBJ2-7	TGTGCCTGGAGTACGGGACTAGCGGGAGCCTACGAGCAGTACTTC	CAWSTGLAGAYEQYF
TRBV30	-	TRBJ2-1	TGTGCCTGGTCGCCGGGACACCTCGACAATGAGCAGTTCTTC	CAWSPGHLDNEQFF
TRBV10-1	TRBD1	TRBJ2-1	TGCGCCAGCAGTGAAGGGGACAGGGGAATCCATGAGCAGTTCTTC	CASSEGDRGIHEQFF
TRBV6-1	TRBD1	TRBJ1-5	TGTGCCAGCAGTGGACAGGGGGCTAGCAATCAGCCCCAGCATTTT	CASSGQGASNQPQHF
TRBV27	TRBD1	TRBJ2-5	TGTGCCAGCAGTTTCCGGGACAGGGGGACCCAGTACTTC	CASSFRDRGTQYF
TRBV19	-	TRBJ1-6	TGTGCCAGTAGCCCGAAAGTATATAATTCACCCCTACACTTT	CASSPKVYNSPLHF
TRBV30	-	TRBJ2-1	TGTGCCTGGAGTTTGGCGGGTCGGCAGTTCTTC	CAWSLAGRQFF
TRBV29-1	-	TRBJ2-7	TGCAGCGTTGCCAGGGGCCACGAGCAGTACTTC	CSVARGHEQYF
TRBV7-8	-	TRBJ2-1	TGTGCCAGCAGCCGACGACCTAGCTCCTACAATGAGCAGTTCTTC	CASSRRPSSYNEQFF
TRBV6-1	-	TRBJ1-4	TGTGCCAGCAGTGAGGGGAAGAGGGCTAATGAAAAACTGTTTTTT	CASSEGKRANEKLFF
TRBV5-1	-	TRBJ2-1	TGCGCCAGCAGCTTGAGGTCCCCGGGAATGGGCACAATCGATGAGCAGTTCTTC	CASSLRSPGMGTIDEQFF
TRBV13	TRBD2	TRBJ2-7	TGTGCCAGCAGCACAAGCGGGGGGCTGTTACGCGAGCAGTACTTC	CASSTSGGLLREQYF
TRBV5-1	TRBD1	TRBJ1-1	TGCGCCAGCAGCGAGGGACAGGGTGTGAGGACTGAAGCTTTCTTT	CASSEGQGVRTEAFF
TRBV2	-	TRBJ1-2	TGTGCCAGCGCTTACAGGGACGGCTACACCTTC	CASAYRDGYTF
TRBV27	-	TRBJ2-3	TGTGCCAGCAGTTTAGCAGCAGGCGTCACAGATACGCAGTATTTT	CASSLAAGVTDTQYF
TRBV30	-	TRBJ1-2	TGTGCCTGGAGTGTAATGGGCTCCCGAGCTAACTATGGCTACACCTTC	CAWSVMGSRANYGYTF
TRBV5-1	-	TRBJ1-2	TGCGCCAGCAGCCGGGAGGGAGGACTTGATGGCTACACCTTC	CASSREGGLDGYTF